Below are 18 T cell receptor beta chains sequenced from a single sample in a study of T-cell memory formation after mild COVID-19. TCRdb analysed the 5' RACE reads with MiXCR anew, one entry per CDR3 protein. The sample shows about 110,000 distinct CDR3 sequences, around 11% of them seen only once. Sequencing input: PBMCs or a T cell subset sorted from them (not recorded which). These receptors came from an adult woman who had mild COVID-19 (a few samples of this study predate the infection). Cell type and time point are not known.

This clonotype showed up just a few times. This sequence joins TRBV7-6 and TRBJ2-7; 7 bases map to TRBD1. CDR3 length: 13 amino acids. Germline V gene sequence: CDR1 SGHVS, CDR2 FNYEAQ. J was trimmed by 5 bases and V by 5 bases; bases with no gene match: 6. The CDR3 region is CASSTSGGNEQYF. CDR3 in DNA: TGTGCCAGCAGCACCTCAGGGGGAAACGAGCAGTACTTC.

This clonotype was counted ten times or more. This sequence joins TRBV24-1 and TRBJ2-1; 8 bases align to TRBD1. V shed 0 bases and J 1 base; nucleotides not matched to a gene: 4. The germline V gene has CDR1 KGHDR and CDR2 SFDVKD. CDR3 length equals 17 residues. This chain's CDR3 is CATSDLPGDRSYNEQFF. The CDR3 DNA follows: TGTGCCACCAGTGATTTGCCCGGGGACAGGTCCTACAATGAGCAGTTCTTC.

This clonotype turned up a few times. This chain links TRBV6-6 with TRBJ2-1, with D perhaps being TRBD1 or TRBD2 (5 bases each). The CDR3 totals 14 residues. The germline V gene has CDR1 MNHNY and CDR2 SVGAGI (reference sequence). Between the trimmed V and J ends, which lost 5 bases and 12 bases, there was a span of 20 bases. The CDR3 is CASSPRDGLGVQFF. The CDR3 nucleotides read TGTGCCAGCAGTCCCCGGGACGGCTTAGGAGTGCAGTTCTTC.

There are many counts of this clonotype. The V call is TRBV7-6, the J call TRBJ2-5; no definite D call. CDR1 is SGHVS and CDR2 is FNYEAQ in the germline V gene. Trimming pared 5 bases from V and 1 base from J, leaving 8 bases between. The CDR3 has 13 residues. CDR3 sequence (DNA): TGTGCCAGCAGCCCTGGGATCCAAGAGACCCAGTACTTC. It encodes CASSPGIQETQYF.

The chain is built from TRBV5-6 and TRBJ2-1; 7 bases map to TRBD2. Germline CDR1 is SGHDT and CDR2 is YYEEEE. The CDR3 totals 13 residues. J gave up 9 bases and V 5 bases, and 8 bases lay outside the gene matches. The CDR3 region is CASSYGRPGEQFF. The CDR3 bases are TGTGCCAGCAGTTACGGGAGGCCCGGTGAGCAGTTCTTC.

This clonotype has a count of ten or more. The rearrangement uses TRBV4-1 and TRBJ2-2; 8 nucleotides line up with TRBD2. With 0 bases clipped from V and 7 bases from J, the junction kept 10 bases outside the gene matches. The germline V gene has CDR1 MGHRA and CDR2 YSYEKL. The CDR3 loop spans 17 amino acids. CDR3 bases: TGCGCCAGCAGCCAAGATCCAGCACTAGCGGATATCGGGGAGCTGTTTTTT. It specifies CASSQDPALADIGELFF.

This clonotype was found many times. The rearrangement joins TRBV5-1 to TRBJ2-7; a possible D gene is TRBD2 (5 bases). CDR3 length: 14 residues. Trimming took 0 bases from V and 0 from J, leaving 7 bases between them. Germline V gene lookup returns CDR1 SGHRS and CDR2 YFSETQ. CDR3 DNA sequence: TGCGCCAGCAGCTTGGTCGGGGACTCCTACGAGCAGTACTTC. It yields the protein CASSLVGDSYEQYF.

This chain links TRBV15 with TRBJ1-1, with a tentative D call TRBD1 (6 bases). V lost 5 bases and J lost 8, with 12 bases in between. Per the germline V gene, CDR1 is LNHNV and CDR2 is YYDKDF (reference sequence). The CDR3 has 12 residues. The CDR3 DNA follows: TGTGCCACCAGCTCCGAACAGGGAGAAGCTTTCTTT. Amino acids: CATSSEQGEAFF.

This sequence joins TRBV20-1 and TRBJ2-7, with D perhaps matching TRBD1 (6 bases). V lost 2 bases to trimming and J lost 1 base, with 15 bases between them. The CDR3 runs 15 residues. Germline-derived CDR1 and CDR2 are DFQATT and SNEGSKA (reference sequence). The chain's CDR3 is CSARPTGWGSYEQYF. CDR3 DNA: TGCAGTGCTAGACCAACAGGGTGGGGGTCCTACGAGCAGTACTTC.

This clonotype was seen many times. The chain employs TRBV7-2 and TRBJ2-7; no definite D call. CDR1 is SGHTA, CDR2 FQGNSA, per germline. Between the trimmed V and J ends, which lost 1 base and 4 bases, there was a span of 8 bases. This CDR3 has 13 amino acids. CDR3 residues: CASSLENYYEQYF. The CDR3 DNA reads TGTGCCAGCAGCTTAGAGAACTATTACGAGCAGTACTTC. Full variable domain (outside the CDR3, taken from reference TRBV7-2 and TRBJ2-7): GAGVSQSPSNKVTEKGKDVELRCDPISGHTALYWYRQSLGQGLEFLIYFQGNSAPDKSGLPSDRFSAERTGGSVSTLTIQRTQQEDSAVYLCASSLENYYEQYFGPGTRLTVT.

The genes are TRBV29-1 and TRBJ2-1; D possibly matches TRBD1 or TRBD2 (5 bases each). Germline V lookup: CDR1 SQVTM, CDR2 ANQGSEA. This CDR3 region has 17 residues. The V gene lost 0 bases and the J gene lost 0 bases, with 15 bases spanning the gap. CDR3 sequence: CSVEDLEGRRSYNEQFF. CDR3 DNA sequence: TGCAGCGTTGAAGATCTCGAGGGGCGCCGCTCCTACAATGAGCAGTTCTTC.

This clonotype has only a few counts. The chain carries TRBV7-9 and TRBJ2-1; D possibly corresponds to TRBD2 (6 bases). With 1 base removed from V and 7 bases from J, the gap between germline ends came to 17 bases. Germline CDR1 is SEHNR and CDR2 is FQNEAQ (reference sequence). The length of the CDR3 is 16 residues. CDR3 loop: CASSLEGSGLGNEQFF. CDR3 nucleotides: TGTGCCAGCAGCTTAGAAGGGTCGGGACTTGGTAATGAGCAGTTCTTC.

The chain couples TRBV5-6 to TRBJ2-1; 8 bases line up with TRBD1. Germline trimming cut 4 bases from V and 12 bases from J; bases unmatched to any gene: 3. CDR1 is SGHDT and CDR2 is YYEEEE in the germline V gene. The CDR3 contains 11 residues. The CDR3 here is CASSVGTGQFF. The DNA for the CDR3 is TGTGCCAGCAGCGTCGGGACAGGGCAGTTCTTC.

The rearrangement uses TRBV7-9 and TRBJ2-1; 11 bases line up with TRBD1. In germline, CDR1 is SEHNR, CDR2 FQNEAQ (reference sequence). The CDR3 has 15 residues. With V trimmed by 5 bases and J by 7 bases, 7 bases remained unmatched. CDR3 residues: CASSPSGQGGNEQFF. The CDR3 DNA is TGTGCCAGCAGCCCTTCGGGACAGGGGGGGAATGAGCAGTTCTTC.

There are many counts of this clonotype. V usage is TRBV12-3 or TRBV12-4 and J usage is TRBJ2-3; no reliable D call. This CDR3 spans 14 amino acids. V was pared by 3 bases and J by 0 bases, with 7 bases between. CDR3: CASSLSDSTDTQYF. The CDR3 DNA sequence: TGTGCCAGCAGTTTGTCAGATAGCACAGATACGCAGTATTTT.

This clonotype was picked up a small number of times. This chain links TRBV12-3 or TRBV12-4 with TRBJ2-7, with no clear D. The CDR3 is made up of 14 amino acids. V shed 0 bases and J shed 3 bases, with 9 bases lying between them. CDR3 DNA sequence: TGTGCCAGCAGTTTAGCGTCAGACATCTACGAGCAGTACTTC. It translates to CASSLASDIYEQYF.

This clonotype has at least ten counts. This chain uses TRBV5-1 with TRBJ2-2, with D perhaps matching TRBD2 (6 bases). The V end was cut by 0 bases, the J end by 3 bases, with 12 bases between. This CDR3 is built from 16 residues. Germline-derived CDR1 and CDR2 are SGHRS and YFSETQ. CDR3 amino acids: CASSLVSGDYTGELFF. The DNA of the CDR3 is TGCGCCAGCAGCTTGGTATCGGGGGACTACACCGGGGAGCTGTTTTTT.

This chain links TRBV9 with TRBJ2-5, with TRBD2 matching 13 bases. Unmatched junction bases numbered 9, after V lost 3 bases and J lost 1 base. Germline V gene sequence: CDR1 SGDLS, CDR2 YYNGEE. This CDR3 has 18 residues. The CDR3 region is CASSARGTSGAIQETQYF. The CDR3 coding sequence is TGTGCCAGCAGCGCCCGGGGGACTAGCGGGGCGATCCAAGAGACCCAGTACTTC.